The T cell receptor (beta chain) under discussion was sequenced for a study of T cell repertoires in cytomegalovirus infection. Study-level information: HLA-B-restricted CMV epitopes that are well studied were used alongside recently identified HLA-C-restricted ones. Matching HLA type, along with CMV infection, was indicated by public TCR beta signatures. Study conclusions and caveats: CMV carriers having the relevant HLA were flagged by cumulative public TCR beta family frequency.

CDR1 and CDR2 from the germline V gene are MNHNS and SASEGT. The CDR3 consists of 15 residues. Germline trimming cut 4 bases from V and 0 bases from J; bases unmatched to any gene: 1. TCRdb redid the calling of the reads with MiXCR, one entry per CDR3 protein. The sample contains about 500,000 distinct CDR3 sequences, roughly a third of which appear only once. This clonotype came up a few times. The antigen is undetermined. A much larger clonotype is one base distant, so this may be a read error. The J gene is TRBJ2-7, the V gene TRBV6-1; 12 bases agree with TRBD2. This sequence originates from a human donor in good health (CMV status not recorded). Some clones in this sample may be carry-over from other donors' samples. The sequencing used cultured PBMCs, collected from culture after CMV antigen stimulation. CDR3: CASSATSGSSYEQYV. The CDR3 DNA follows: TGTGCCAGCAGTGCGACTAGCGGGAGCTCCTACGAGCAGTACGTC.